This TCR beta chain appears in the sequencing data of a study of long-term antiretroviral therapy in people with HIV. This CDR3 spans 16 amino acids. CDR1 is LGHNA and CDR2 is YNFKEQ in the germline V gene. The V and J ends lost 1 base and 2 bases respectively, with 15 bases between them. Comment on this clone: Its antigen is still unknown.

Each specimen consisted of 1-10 million cryopreserved PBMC prior to extraction of DNA. Study observations and caveats: Information on adherence to ART, viral resistance or therapy changes was unavailable. It was observed that HIV repertoires exhibited narrower CDR3 length ranges than controls. Repertoire composition at all time points was dominated by clones that had expanded before ART.

Assay version v3.0 of immunoSEQ was used, and it was run at survey level. The table came from immunoSEQ multiplex PCR; TCRdb's copy has only in-frame clones and leaves some out. This table holds over 15,000 clones, about nine tenths found once. The sequencing here drew on unsorted PBMCs, taken 3 years after starting antiretroviral therapy. This chain joins TRBV4-2 and TRBJ2-7; a weak D match, TRBD2 (6 bases). The TCR originated in a man aged 45-65 years with HIV. The DNA for the CDR3 is TGTGCCAGCAGCCAAGGAGCGGGCCCTATTCCCTACGAGCAGTACTTC. The encoded protein is CASSQGAGPIPYEQYF.